The 7 T cell receptor beta chains below were found in one sample sequenced in a study of a mutant IDH1 vaccine in newly diagnosed glioma. What these receptors recognize is not known. Time point given: week 11, during vaccination. Topical imiquimod accompanied each vaccine dose, which consisted of 300 ug of mutant IDH1 20-mer peptide. TCRdb's copy holds only in-frame clones and misses some; the assay was immunoSEQ multiplex PCR. The sample holds fewer than 75,000 clones, 84% seen once. Source: PBMCs, taken from a glioma patient whose treatment included an IDH1 peptide vaccine. Receptor source: a woman between 50 and 59 years old with glioma.

This rearrangement joins TRBV7-8 to TRBJ1-5; 7 bases match TRBD1. The CDR3 spans 18 residues. Germline loops: CDR1 SGHVS, CDR2 FQNEAQ. V shed 5 bases and J 1 base; nucleotides not matched to a gene: 14. CDR3 sequence: CASSTRRFAGQSNQPQHF. CDR3 DNA: TGTGCCAGCAGCACGAGGAGGTTTGCGGGACAGAGCAATCAGCCCCAGCATTTT.

The chain links TRBV6-1 to TRBJ1-5; D ambiguous. Trimming removed 8 bases at V and 3 bases at J, with 11 bases between. Per germline, CDR1 MNHNS and CDR2 SASEGT. This CDR3 region has 13 residues. The CDR3 DNA is TGTGCCAGCGAAGCGGGAGTCAATCAGCCCCAGCATTTT. Amino acids: CASEAGVNQPQHF.

V gene TRBV7-2 combines with J gene TRBJ1-4; D is unclear. The germline V and J ends were trimmed by 0 bases and 8 bases, with 10 bases remaining between them. Per the germline V gene, CDR1 is SGHTA and CDR2 is FQGNSA. The CDR3 contains 14 residues. CDR3 sequence reads: CASSLAGSYEKLFF. In nucleotides, the CDR3 is TGTGCCAGCAGCTTAGCCGGATCGTACGAAAAACTGTTTTTT.

The chain recombines TRBV28 with TRBJ1-2; D ambiguous. Deletions cut 8 bases from V and 5 bases from J, with 12 bases between. Germline assignment: CDR1 MDHEN and CDR2 SYDVKM. The CDR3 has 12 amino acids. Here the CDR3 DNA reads TGTGCCAGCGCCCTCGTTGGGTATGGCTACACCTTC. It translates to CASALVGYGYTF.

The chain joins TRBV18 to TRBJ2-2; D gene ambiguous. The CDR3 consists of 15 residues. The V and J ends lost 2 bases and 4 bases respectively, with 11 bases between them. CDR1 is KGHSH and CDR2 is LQKENI in the germline V gene. The CDR3 reads CASSPTSLATGELFF. Here the CDR3 DNA reads TGTGCCAGCTCACCAACGAGCCTTGCCACCGGGGAGCTGTTTTTT.

This chain joins TRBV7-9 and TRBJ2-7, with TRBD1 identical over 7 bases. Germline V gene lookup returns CDR1 SEHNR and CDR2 FQNEAQ (reference sequence). The CDR3 runs 13 residues. J lost 2 bases, V lost 5 bases, and 3 bases had no gene match. CDR3 coding DNA: TGTGCCAGCAGCCGTCAGGGGGCCTACGAGCAGTACTTC. This translates into CASSRQGAYEQYF.

The chain links TRBV7-4 to TRBJ2-7, with D possibly being TRBD1 or TRBD2 (5 bases each). This CDR3 has 14 residues. V was cut by 4 bases and J by 6 bases, with 16 bases left in between. The germline gives CDR1 SGHVT, CDR2 SQSDAQ. The CDR3 loop reads CASSSSSGAGEQYF. The DNA of the CDR3 is TGTGCCAGCAGCTCCTCGTCCGGGGCGGGCGAGCAGTACTTC.